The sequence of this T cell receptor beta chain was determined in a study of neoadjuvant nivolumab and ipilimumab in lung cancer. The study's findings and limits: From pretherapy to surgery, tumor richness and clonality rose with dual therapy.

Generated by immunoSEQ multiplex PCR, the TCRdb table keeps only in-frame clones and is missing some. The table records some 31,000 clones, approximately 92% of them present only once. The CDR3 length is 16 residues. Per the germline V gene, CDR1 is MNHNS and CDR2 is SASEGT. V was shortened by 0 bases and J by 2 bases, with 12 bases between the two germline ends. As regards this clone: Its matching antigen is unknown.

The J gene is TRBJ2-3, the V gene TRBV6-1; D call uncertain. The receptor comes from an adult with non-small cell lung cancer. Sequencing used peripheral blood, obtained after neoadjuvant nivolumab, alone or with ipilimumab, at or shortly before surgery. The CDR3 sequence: CASSEAVVGITDTQYF. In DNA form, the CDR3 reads TGTGCCAGCAGTGAAGCGGTAGTGGGTATCACAGATACGCAGTATTTT.